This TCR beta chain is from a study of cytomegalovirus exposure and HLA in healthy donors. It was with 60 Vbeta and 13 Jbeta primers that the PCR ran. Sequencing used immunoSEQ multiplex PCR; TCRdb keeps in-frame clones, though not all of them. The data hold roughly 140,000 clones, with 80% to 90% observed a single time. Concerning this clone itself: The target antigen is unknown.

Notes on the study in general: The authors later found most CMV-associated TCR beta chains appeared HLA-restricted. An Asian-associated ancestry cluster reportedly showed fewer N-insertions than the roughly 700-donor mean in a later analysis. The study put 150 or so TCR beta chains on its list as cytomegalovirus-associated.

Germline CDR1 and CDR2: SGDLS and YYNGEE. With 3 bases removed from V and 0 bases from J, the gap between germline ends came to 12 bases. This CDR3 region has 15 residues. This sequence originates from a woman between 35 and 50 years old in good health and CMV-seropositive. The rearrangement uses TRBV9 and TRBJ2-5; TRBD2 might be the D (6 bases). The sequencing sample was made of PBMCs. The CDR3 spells CASSDGAGDQETQYF. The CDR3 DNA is TGTGCCAGCAGCGACGGAGCGGGCGACCAAGAGACCCAGTACTTC.